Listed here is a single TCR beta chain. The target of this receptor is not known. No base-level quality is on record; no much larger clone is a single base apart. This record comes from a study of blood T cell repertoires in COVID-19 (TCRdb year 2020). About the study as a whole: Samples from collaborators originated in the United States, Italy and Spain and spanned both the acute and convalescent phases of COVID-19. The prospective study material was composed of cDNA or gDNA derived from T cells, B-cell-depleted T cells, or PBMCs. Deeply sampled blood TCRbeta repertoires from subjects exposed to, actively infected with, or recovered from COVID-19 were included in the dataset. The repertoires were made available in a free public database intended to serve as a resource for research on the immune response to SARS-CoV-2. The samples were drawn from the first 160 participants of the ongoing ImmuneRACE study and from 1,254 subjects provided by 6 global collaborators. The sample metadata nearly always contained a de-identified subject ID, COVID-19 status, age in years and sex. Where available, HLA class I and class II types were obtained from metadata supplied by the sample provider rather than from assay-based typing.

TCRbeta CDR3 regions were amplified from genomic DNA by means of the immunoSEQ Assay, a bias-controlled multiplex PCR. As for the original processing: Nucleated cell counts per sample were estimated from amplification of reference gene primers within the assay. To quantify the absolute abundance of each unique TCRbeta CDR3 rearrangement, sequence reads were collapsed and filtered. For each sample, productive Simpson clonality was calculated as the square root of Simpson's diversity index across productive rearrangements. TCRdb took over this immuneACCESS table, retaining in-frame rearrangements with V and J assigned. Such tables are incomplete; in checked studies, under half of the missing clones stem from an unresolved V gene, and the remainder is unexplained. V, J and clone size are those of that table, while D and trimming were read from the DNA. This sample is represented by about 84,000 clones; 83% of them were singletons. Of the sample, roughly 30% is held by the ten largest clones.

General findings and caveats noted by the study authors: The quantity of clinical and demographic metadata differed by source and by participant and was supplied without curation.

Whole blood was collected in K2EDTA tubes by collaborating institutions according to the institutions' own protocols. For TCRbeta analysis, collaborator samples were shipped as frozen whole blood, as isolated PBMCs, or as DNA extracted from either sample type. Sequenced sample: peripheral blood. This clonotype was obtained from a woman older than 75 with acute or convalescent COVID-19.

In nucleotide form, the sequence is TGCAGCCTTCGGGACACCAAAAACATTCAGTACTTC. Translated, this gives CSLRDTKNIQYF. The rearranged chain carries TRBV29-1 and TRBJ2-4, and perhaps TRBD1 as D gene, on 6 matching bases. The CDR3, cysteine through phenylalanine, is 12 amino acids long. The entry retains the CDR3 DNA only, 36 bases that are in frame from base 1. Cut back by 8 bases and 2 bases, the V and J ends lie 10 bases apart. From a lookup of the germline V gene, CDR1 and CDR2 are SQVTM and ANQGSEA.